A single sample is the source of the 25 T cell receptor beta chains below, sequenced in a study of T cell changes during pregnancy in multiple sclerosis. Generated by immunoSEQ multiplex PCR, the TCRdb table keeps only in-frame clones and is missing some. The table shows 55,000 to 70,000 clones, with about 88% occurring only once. The starting material was peripheral blood, obtained in the first trimester of pregnancy. The origin of the receptors is a female donor with multiple sclerosis, enrolled in a pregnancy study.

The chain is built from TRBV11-2 and TRBJ2-2; 9 nucleotides agree with TRBD2. Germline V gives CDR1 SGHAT, CDR2 FQNNGV. The V segment lost 5 bases and the J segment 6 bases; nucleotides outside the gene matches: 13. CDR3 length: 17 residues. CDR3 amino acids: CASSLGAAGGHSGELFF. In nucleotides, the CDR3 is TGTGCCAGCAGCCTTGGGGCAGCGGGGGGCCACTCCGGGGAGCTGTTTTTT.

V and J are TRBV6-1 and TRBJ2-1; 10 bases are shared with TRBD1. Trimming removed 5 bases from V and 4 bases from J; junction bases left unmatched: 5. Germline-derived CDR1 and CDR2 are MNHNS and SASEGT. This CDR3 comprises 15 residues. The CDR3 DNA reads as TGTGCCAGCAGTCTGACAGGGGGCCCGTACAATGAGCAGTTCTTC. Translation: CASSLTGGPYNEQFF.

The CDR3 here is CASSQATSGLSPPLHF. Written as DNA, the CDR3 is TGTGCCAGCAGTCAAGCCACCTCCGGTCTCTCGCCACCCCTCCACTTT. This chain joins TRBV25-1 and TRBJ1-6, with D hard to call. Germline lookup yields CDR1 MGHDK and CDR2 SYGVNS. The CDR3 totals 16 residues. V lost 5 bases to trimming and J lost 11 bases, with 22 bases between them.

The chain is built from TRBV30 and TRBJ1-2; TRBD1 is a possible D gene (5 bases). Germline-derived CDR1 and CDR2 are GTSNPN and SVGIG (reference sequence). V dropped 4 bases and J dropped 7 bases, with 10 bases sitting between them. This CDR3 comprises 11 residues. CDR3: CAWTGRIGYTF. The CDR3 nucleotides read TGTGCCTGGACAGGGCGGATTGGCTACACCTTC.

J is TRBJ2-7 and V is TRBV7-8, with 11 bases lining up with TRBD1. V lost 2 bases to trimming and J lost 5 bases; unmatched junction nucleotides: 17. This CDR3 contains 19 residues. Germline CDR1 SGHVS, CDR2 FQNEAQ. CDR3 residues: CASSLWGFGTGGISDEQYF. The DNA of the CDR3 is TGTGCCAGCAGCTTATGGGGGTTCGGGACAGGGGGTATTTCGGACGAGCAGTACTTC.

V usage is TRBV18 and J usage is TRBJ2-7, with TRBD1 matching 9 bases. This CDR3 is 13 amino acids long. Per the germline V gene, CDR1 is KGHSH and CDR2 is LQKENI. With 0 bases clipped from V and 7 bases from J, the junction kept 1 base outside the gene matches. DNA for the CDR3: TGTGCCAGCTCACCACCGGACAGGGGTGAGCAGTACTTC. Residues: CASSPPDRGEQYF.

This sequence joins TRBV6-5 and TRBJ1-6; TRBD1 matches 7 bases. The CDR3 covers 15 residues. V lost 7 bases and J lost 14; bases outside the gene matches: 17. In germline, CDR1 is MNHEY, CDR2 SVGAGI. As DNA, the CDR3 is TGTGCCAGCACCCTAGGGGGCCCGGGGCTCTTGGCCCTCCACTTT. Translating gives CASTLGGPGLLALHF.

In this sample, this clone turned up once. The V call is TRBV5-1, the J call TRBJ2-7; 8 positions agree with TRBD1. CDR1 and CDR2 from the germline V gene are SGHRS and YFSETQ. J lost 1 base, V lost 0 bases, and 6 bases had no gene match. The CDR3 contains 16 residues. The chain's CDR3 is CASSLADDRGSYEQYF. The CDR3 region has the DNA TGCGCCAGCAGCTTGGCCGACGACAGGGGATCCTACGAGCAGTACTTC.

CDR3 protein: CASSSSPGLADQETQYF. CDR3 DNA: TGCGCCAGCAGCTCCAGCCCGGGACTAGCGGATCAAGAGACCCAGTACTTC. The V call is TRBV5-1, the J call TRBJ2-5, with 11 bases identical to TRBD2. This CDR3 region has 17 residues. J gave up 2 bases and V 3 bases, and 9 bases lay outside the gene matches. Germline loops: CDR1 SGHRS, CDR2 YFSETQ.

CDR3 sequence: CASSSTSGVKRQETQYF. In nucleotides, the CDR3 is TGTGCCAGCAGCTCTACTAGCGGGGTCAAAAGGCAAGAGACCCAGTACTTC. The chain employs TRBV11-2 and TRBJ2-5, with 10 bases identical to TRBD2. J lost 2 bases, V lost 4 bases, and 10 bases had no gene match. Looked up from germline, CDR1 is SGHAT and CDR2 is FQNNGV. The CDR3 sequence is 17 residues long.

The J gene is TRBJ1-5, the V gene TRBV19, with D maybe TRBD1 (5 bases). Germline CDR1 reads LNHDA; CDR2 reads SQIVND (reference sequence). Trimming left V 4 bases short and J 7 bases short, with 11 bases between. The CDR3 spans 13 residues. The CDR3 is CASSRGTRQPQHF. CDR3 bases: TGTGCCAGTAGTAGGGGGACTCGGCAGCCCCAGCATTTT.

The rearrangement uses TRBV7-2 and TRBJ2-6; 9 bases agree with TRBD1. This CDR3 has 18 residues. J lost 1 base, V lost 5 bases, and 9 bases had no gene match. The germline V gene has CDR1 SGHTA and CDR2 FQGNSA. The DNA of the CDR3 is TGTGCCAGCAGCCCCCTCTGGGACAGGGTATCTGGGGCCAACGTCCTGACTTTC. Protein: CASSPLWDRVSGANVLTF.

The chain carries TRBV25-1 and TRBJ1-1, with D unclear. This CDR3 has 12 amino acids. Per germline, CDR1 MGHDK and CDR2 SYGVNS. Trimming took off 2 bases at V and 7 bases at J, with 8 bases between the two ends. CDR3 nucleotides: TGTGCCAGCAGTGAAGGCCCCTTTGAAGCTTTCTTT. Translation gives CASSEGPFEAFF.

The rearrangement uses TRBV30 and TRBJ1-2, with TRBD1 matching 8 bases. The CDR3 has 13 amino acids. The V gene's germline CDR1 is GTSNPN and CDR2 SVGIG (reference sequence). J lost 4 bases, V lost 8 bases, and 9 bases had no gene match. CDR3 coding DNA: TGTGCCCGCCTCCGGGACAGGCCCTATGGCTACACCTTC. It codes for CARLRDRPYGYTF.

The chain is built from TRBV7-8 and TRBJ2-3; 10 bases align to TRBD2. Trimming took 0 bases from V and 8 from J; bases not matched to a gene: 11. There are 17 residues in the CDR3. Germline assignment: CDR1 SGHVS and CDR2 FQNEAQ. The CDR3 DNA sequence: TGTGCCAGCAGCTTAGCCCCAACTAGCGGGACGGGAGTTACGCAGTATTTT. It is translated as CASSLAPTSGTGVTQYF.

This sequence joins TRBV6-6 and TRBJ2-1; 8 bases match TRBD2. Per the germline V gene, CDR1 is MNHNY and CDR2 is SVGAGI (reference sequence). V shed 5 bases and J 12 bases; nucleotides not matched to a gene: 12. This CDR3 has 14 residues. The CDR3 bases are TGTGCCAGCAGTCCGAGGAGGGAGCTAGCGGGGCAGTTCTTC. It yields the protein CASSPRRELAGQFF.

The chain uses TRBV7-9 and TRBJ2-3; TRBD1 aligns across 8 bases. CDR3 length: 16 amino acids. CDR1 and CDR2 from the germline V gene are SEHNR and FQNEAQ (reference sequence). Trimming took 3 bases from V and 5 from J; bases not matched to a gene: 10. CDR3 loop: CASSFLQGVLGDTQYF. Written as DNA, the CDR3 is TGTGCCAGCAGCTTTTTACAGGGGGTTCTTGGAGATACGCAGTATTTT. Full variable domain (outside the CDR3, taken from reference TRBV7-9 and TRBJ2-3): DTGVSQNPRHKITKRGQNVTFRCDPISEHNRLYWYRQTLGQGPEFLTYFQNEAQLEKSRLLSDRFSAERPKGSFSTLEIQRTEQGDSAMYLCASSFLQGVLGDTQYFGPGTRLTVL.

There are a few counts of this clone. V is TRBV18 and J is TRBJ1-5; D possibly corresponds to TRBD1 (5 bases). The CDR3 sequence is 16 residues long. CDR1 is KGHSH, CDR2 LQKENI, per germline. Between the trimmed V and J ends, which lost 0 bases and 2 bases, there was a span of 11 bases. CDR3 in DNA: TGTGCCAGCTCACCACCATCAGGGAAGGGCAATCAGCCCCAGCATTTT. Translating it yields CASSPPSGKGNQPQHF.

The chain joins TRBV7-2 to TRBJ2-7; TRBD2 matches 7 bases. The V segment lost 4 bases and the J segment 2 bases; nucleotides outside the gene matches: 8. Germline V gene lookup returns CDR1 SGHTA and CDR2 FQGNSA. The CDR3 is 15 residues long. The DNA for the CDR3 is TGTGCCAGCAGCTCCCTTCCGGCGGGGGCCTACGAGCAGTACTTC. This translates into CASSSLPAGAYEQYF.

The rearrangement links TRBV19 to TRBJ2-1; tentatively, D is TRBD1 (6 bases). V was trimmed by 5 bases and J by 7 bases, leaving 15 bases between them. The CDR3 consists of 14 residues. Per germline, CDR1 LNHDA and CDR2 SQIVND (reference sequence). CDR3 amino acids: CASSVSWDINEQFF. CDR3 in DNA: TGTGCCAGTAGTGTCTCCTGGGACATAAATGAGCAGTTCTTC.

The chain combines TRBV4-3 with TRBJ2-1; 8 positions agree with TRBD1. The CDR3 consists of 17 residues. Trimming at V came to 3 bases and at J to 5 bases, leaving 12 bases not matched to a gene. The germline CDR1 and CDR2 sequences are LGHNA and YSLEER. The CDR3 here is CASSQEERTGFHNEQFF. Here the CDR3 DNA reads TGCGCCAGCAGCCAGGAAGAGAGGACAGGGTTCCACAATGAGCAGTTCTTC.

The chain recombines TRBV9 with TRBJ2-7; TRBD2 matches 9 bases. Germline-derived CDR1 and CDR2 are SGDLS and YYNGEE. CDR3 length equals 16 residues. With V trimmed by 3 bases and J by 6 bases, 13 bases remained unmatched. The CDR3, as DNA: TGTGCCAGCAGCGGCTGGCGTAGCGGGAGAGAGGGCGAGCAGTACTTC. Protein product: CASSGWRSGREGEQYF.

This chain uses TRBV7-2 with TRBJ1-5, with D possibly matching TRBD1 (5 bases). V was clipped by 4 bases and J by 1 base, with 23 bases between them. CDR1 is SGHTA and CDR2 is FQGNSA in the germline V gene. The CDR3 loop spans 19 amino acids. The DNA for the CDR3 is TGTGCCAGCAGCTCATCTTGGAGCATGGGGGGGGAAAGCAATCAGCCCCAGCATTTT. Protein product: CASSSSWSMGGESNQPQHF. Full variable domain (remainder filled in from reference TRBV7-2 and TRBJ1-5): GAGVSQSPSNKVTEKGKDVELRCDPISGHTALYWYRQSLGQGLEFLIYFQGNSAPDKSGLPSDRFSAERTGGSVSTLTIQRTQQEDSAVYLCASSSSWSMGGESNQPQHFGDGTRLSIL.

This clone is medium-sized (0.01 to 0.1%) in the sample. J is TRBJ1-4 and V is TRBV6-1; TRBD1 matches 9 bases. Germline loops: CDR1 MNHNS, CDR2 SASEGT. With V trimmed by 7 bases and J by 7 bases, 7 bases remained unmatched. The CDR3 contains 14 residues. This chain's CDR3 is CASNPGQGVEKLFF. The CDR3 DNA is TGTGCCAGCAACCCGGGACAGGGAGTTGAAAAACTGTTTTTT.

The V gene is TRBV10-3, the J gene TRBJ2-1; 16 bases fit TRBD2. The V gene's germline CDR1 is ENHRY and CDR2 SYGVKD. CDR3 length: 18 residues. V lost 0 bases to trimming and J lost 8 bases; unmatched junction nucleotides: 7. CDR3 region: CAISESGTSGRAKDEQFF. CDR3 in DNA: TGTGCCATCAGTGAGTCGGGGACTAGCGGGAGGGCCAAGGATGAGCAGTTCTTC.